Listed below are T cell receptor beta chains from one sample, sequenced in a study of T cells in Graves' hyperthyroidism and ophthalmopathy. MiXCR, run by TCRdb on the multiplex PCR reads, gives a single entry per CDR3 protein. The table has about 320,000 distinct CDR3 sequences, approximately 16% seen once. What was sequenced was blood. These receptor sequences come from a man aged 25-45 years with Graves' hyperthyroidism. The CDR3 runs from the conserved cysteine through the conserved F or W. Clone size is not always given. Where it is, it says once, few, many or a class for expanded clones.

length	V	J	size	CDR3
13	TRBV30	TRBJ1-2	many	CAWIGGKAYGYTF
15	TRBV11-2	TRBJ2-7	few	CASSSGLAGAYEQYF
15	TRBV20-1	TRBJ2-5	.	CIGGGGAGAAETQCF
15	TRBV6-2/TRBV6-3	TRBJ2-3	.	CASRPLAGGTDTQYF
16	TRBV5-1	TRBJ1-1	many	CASSLTTGLVNTEAFF
14	TRBV14	TRBJ1-4	.	CASSQASADEKLFF
15	TRBV28	TRBJ2-2	.	CASTFHRGGPGELFF
14	TRBV10-3	TRBJ1-5	many	CATSPGDRAFPQHF
15	TRBV28	TRBJ1-2	many	CASKPGQGGVYGYTF
15	TRBV24-1	TRBJ2-1	many	CATSTSGQVSNEQFF
14	TRBV5-1	TRBJ2-5	many	CASSLGTVKETQYF
14	TRBV6-1	TRBJ1-1	few	CASSKPNRGSEAFF
14	TRBV11-2	TRBJ2-3	many	CASSFDRSTDTQYF
16	TRBV5-1	TRBJ2-1	few	CASSLAEAQNYNEQFF
18	TRBV5-6	TRBJ2-3	.	CASSLFVAPADNTDTQYF
13	TRBV3-1	TRBJ1-2	many	CASSPGGEDGYTF
12	TRBV11-2	TRBJ2-5	many	CASSPEAGTQYF
14	TRBV5-1	TRBJ2-7	many	CASSSGAGAYEQYF
20	TRBV27	TRBJ2-1	.	CASSFQPGLAGAFSLNEQFF
15	TRBV7-8	TRBJ1-5	.	CASSLGFGGPQAQHF
14	TRBV2	TRBJ1-3	.	CASSSGRPGNTIYF
13	TRBV10-3	TRBJ2-1	many	CASRRGLADEQFF
14	TRBV7-6	TRBJ2-7	.	CASSARQGDGEQYF
13	TRBV29-1	TRBJ2-3	many	CSGLRGRGDTQYF
17	TRBV3-1	TRBJ2-2	.	CASSLFTSGSTPGELFF
13	TRBV7-3	TRBJ1-2	few	CASSSSTRGGYTF
11	TRBV20-1	TRBJ2-7	many	CSAKLTYEQYF
11	TRBV27	TRBJ2-2	.	CASLLTGELFF
13	TRBV20-1	TRBJ2-3	many	CSAHLAGPDTQYF
11	TRBV29-1	TRBJ1-2	many	CSVEEAGRYTF
17	TRBV4-2	TRBJ2-2	few	CASSQDGTSGTWGELFF
14	TRBV5-1	TRBJ1-2	many	CASSSGTGDYGYTF
16	TRBV28	TRBJ2-1	few	CASSLTTGSTYNEQFF
14	TRBV27	TRBJ2-7	few	CASSWVAEPYEQYF
11	TRBV6-1	TRBJ1-3	few	CASSRDDTIYF
13	TRBV10-1	TRBJ2-1	.	CASNEEFYGEQFF
12	TRBV4-1	TRBJ2-7	many	CASSQARDEQYF
14	TRBV6-1	TRBJ2-5	.	CASNEGSRGETQYF
16	TRBV29-1	TRBJ2-1	many	CSVESESRQGIYEQFF
15	TRBV28	TRBJ2-3	many	CASSPTVSGTDTQYF